The present T cell receptor (beta chain) was sequenced within a study of T-cell reconstitution after alpha-beta-depleted transplantation in children. Preparation of the TCRbeta library used unique molecular identifiers. TCRdb re-called the PCR reads with MiXCR, one entry per CDR3 protein. The sample shows roughly 610,000 distinct CDR3 sequences, approximately 10% of them seen only once. The V end lost 1 base, the J end lost 6 bases, and 14 bases lay between the germline ends. The CDR3 contains 14 residues. Looked up from germline, CDR1 is SGHRS and CDR2 is YFSETQ. The receptor's source is a human donor who donated a stem cell graft to a child with acute myeloid leukemia. J is TRBJ2-7 and V is TRBV5-1, with TRBD2 as a possible D gene (5 bases). The sequences come from PBMCs from the stem cell graft donor, collected from the stem cell graft. The CDR3 spells CASSLISGTGEQYF. CDR3 DNA sequence: TGCGCCAGCAGCTTGATCAGCGGAACGGGCGAGCAGTACTTC.